This is a list of T cell receptor beta chains from one sample in a study of T cells in Graves' hyperthyroidism and ophthalmopathy. MiXCR was run by TCRdb on the multiplex PCR reads, yielding one entry per CDR3 protein. The table has hundreds of thousands of distinct CDR3 sequences, 14% seen once. Source material: blood. These receptor sequences come from a young woman with Graves' hyperthyroidism. Both conserved end residues are part of each CDR3. A D gene is named only where the DNA matches it firmly. Rows give clone size only sometimes, using once, few, many, or a class for an expanded clone.

cdr3_length	v_call	clone_size	d_call	j_call	cdr3_nt	cdr3_aa
15	TRBV5-6	many	-	TRBJ1-1	TGTGCCAGCAGCTTGTTGGGGGCGGTGGGCACTGAAGCTTTCTTT	CASSLLGAVGTEAFF
14	TRBV11-1	many	TRBD1	TRBJ2-7	TGTGCCAGCAGCTGGACAGGACCCAACTACGAGCAGTACTTC	CASSWTGPNYEQYF
15	TRBV12-3/TRBV12-4	few	TRBD1	TRBJ2-3	TGTGCCAGCAGCCAAATGACAGGGACCACAGATACGCAGTATTTT	CASSQMTGTTDTQYF
11	TRBV6-2/TRBV6-3	few	-	TRBJ1-6	TGTGCCAGCAGTTCCCGAGAGGCCCTCCACTTT	CASSSREALHF
14	TRBV6-1	few	-	TRBJ1-5	TGTGCCACCTCGCCGGGGCGAAGCGATCAGCCCCAGCATTTT	CATSPGRSDQPQHF
14	TRBV20-1	-	-	TRBJ2-1	TGCAGTGCTGAGAGGCCACAGGCGAGAAATGAGCAGTTCTTC	CSAERPQARNEQFF
15	TRBV3-1	-	-	TRBJ2-7	TGTGCCAGCAGCCAAGAGGCGGGAAGCGCCTACGAGCAGTACTTC	CASSQEAGSAYEQYF
16	TRBV7-2	many	TRBD1	TRBJ1-5	TGTGCCAGCAGCCCCCGACAGGGAGGTGGCAATCAGCCCCAGCATTTT	CASSPRQGGGNQPQHF
16	TRBV12-3/TRBV12-4	-	-	TRBJ2-4	TGTGCCAGCAGTTTTAGTCTGGAACAGGCCAAAAACATTCAGTACTTC	CASSFSLEQAKNIQYF
14	TRBV10-3	many	TRBD2	TRBJ2-7	TGTGCCATCGGGGCTAGCGGGAGGTCCTACGAGCAGTACTTC	CAIGASGRSYEQYF
15	TRBV2	many	-	TRBJ2-1	TGTGCCAGCAGATACGGAGCGGGCAATTACAATGAGCAGTTCTTC	CASRYGAGNYNEQFF
15	TRBV29-1	many	-	TRBJ2-5	TGCAGCGGGGGAAGAAGGGTATCTGGCGGGGAGACCCAGTACTTC	CSGGRRVSGGETQYF
15	TRBV11-3	many	TRBD2	TRBJ2-2	TGTGCCAGCGGTGGACTAGCGGGAGGGACCGGGGAGCTGTTTTTT	CASGGLAGGTGELFF
14	TRBV20-1	few	-	TRBJ2-5	TGCAGTGCTAGCGCCCCAGGGGCAGAAGAGACCCAGTACTTC	CSASAPGAEETQYF
14	TRBV11-2	many	-	TRBJ1-5	TGTGCCAGCAGCGCTACAGGGTACAATCAGCCCCAGCATTTT	CASSATGYNQPQHF
15	TRBV10-3	many	TRBD1	TRBJ2-7	TGTGCCACCATAGGCTTGACGGGACAGTCCTACGAGCAGTACTTC	CATIGLTGQSYEQYF
15	TRBV7-9	-	TRBD1	TRBJ2-1	TGTGCCAGCAGCTTAGGACAGGGTTCGATCAATGAGCAGTTCTTC	CASSLGQGSINEQFF